This T cell receptor (beta chain) was profiled in a study of blood T cell repertoires in COVID-19. About the study: Acute and convalescent COVID-19 samples came from the United States, Italy and Spain.

Per the original methods: Using reference gene primer amplification, nucleated cell counts were estimated. Here immunoSEQ multiplex PCR was the method, and the copy in TCRdb shows in-frame clones only, minus some. For V, J and clone size, that table is used; D and trimming come from the DNA. The sample includes approximately 100,000 clones, about 90% of them seen just once. Sequences were obtained from peripheral blood. The receptor's source is a human donor in a cohort sampled during active COVID-19.

The CDR3 sequence: CSARIGALNTF. CDR3 nucleotides: TGCAGTGCTAGAATAGGGGCTCTAAACACCTTC. The chain recombines TRBV20-1 with TRBJ1-2, with D possibly TRBD1 on 5 matching bases. V dropped 2 bases and J dropped 12 bases, with 13 bases sitting between them. CDR1 and CDR2 from the germline V gene are DFQATT and SNEGSKA (reference sequence). This CDR3 has 11 amino acids.